The entry that follows covers one TCR beta chain sequence. Enrolled during active infection, Seattle patients were then followed longitudinally. In the authors' methods: Scientists estimated how many nucleated cells there were by amplifying reference gene primers. Assay: immunoSEQ multiplex PCR; the TCRdb copy retains only in-frame clones and omits some. D and trimming come from the DNA, and the V and J calls and clone size come from that table. The sample has more than 95,000 clones, roughly four fifths seen once. These data originate in a study of blood T cell repertoires in COVID-19. Sequencing was done on a sample of peripheral blood. The clonotype comes from a man aged 80 or over with COVID-19, enrolled during active disease.

Here the CDR3 DNA reads TGCAGTGCTAGAGGGAGGGGGGAGCTGTTTTTT. Translating gives CSARGRGELFF. J is TRBJ2-2 and V is TRBV20-1, with a possible D match to TRBD2 (5 bases). Trimming pared 1 base from V and 8 bases from J, leaving 5 bases between. The CDR3 is 11 residues long. Germline loops: CDR1 DFQATT, CDR2 SNEGSKA (reference sequence).